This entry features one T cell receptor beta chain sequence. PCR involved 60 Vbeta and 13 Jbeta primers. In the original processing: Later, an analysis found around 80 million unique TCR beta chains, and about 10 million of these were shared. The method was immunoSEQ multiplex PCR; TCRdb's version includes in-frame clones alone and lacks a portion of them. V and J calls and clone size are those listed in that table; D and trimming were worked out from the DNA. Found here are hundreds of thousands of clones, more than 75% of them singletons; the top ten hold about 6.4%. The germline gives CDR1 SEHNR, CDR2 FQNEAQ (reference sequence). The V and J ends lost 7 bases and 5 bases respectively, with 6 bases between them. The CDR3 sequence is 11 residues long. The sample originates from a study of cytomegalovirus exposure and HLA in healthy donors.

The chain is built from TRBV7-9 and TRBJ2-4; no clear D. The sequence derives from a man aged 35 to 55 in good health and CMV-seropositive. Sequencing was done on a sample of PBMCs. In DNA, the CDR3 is TGTGCCAGCACCCAGGAAAACATTCAGTACTTC. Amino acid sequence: CASTQENIQYF.